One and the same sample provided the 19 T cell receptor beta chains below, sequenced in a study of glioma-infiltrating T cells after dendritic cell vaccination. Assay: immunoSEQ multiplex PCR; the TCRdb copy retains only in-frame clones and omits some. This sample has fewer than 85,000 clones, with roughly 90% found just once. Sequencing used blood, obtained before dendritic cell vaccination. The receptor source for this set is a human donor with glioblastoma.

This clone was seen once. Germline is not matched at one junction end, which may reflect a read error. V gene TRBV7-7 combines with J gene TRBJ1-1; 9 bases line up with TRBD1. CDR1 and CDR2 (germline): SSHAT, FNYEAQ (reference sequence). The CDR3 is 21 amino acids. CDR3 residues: CASTHANEEVTGGNKATEAFF. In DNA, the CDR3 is TGTGCTAGCACCCACGCGAACGAGGAAGTGACAGGGGGAAACAAGGCCACTGAAGCTTTCTTT.

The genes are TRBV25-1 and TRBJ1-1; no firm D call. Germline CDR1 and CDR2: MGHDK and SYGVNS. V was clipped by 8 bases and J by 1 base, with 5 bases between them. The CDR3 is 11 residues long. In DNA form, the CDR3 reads TGTGCCAGCGGCTGGAACACTGAAGCTTTCTTT. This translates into CASGWNTEAFF.

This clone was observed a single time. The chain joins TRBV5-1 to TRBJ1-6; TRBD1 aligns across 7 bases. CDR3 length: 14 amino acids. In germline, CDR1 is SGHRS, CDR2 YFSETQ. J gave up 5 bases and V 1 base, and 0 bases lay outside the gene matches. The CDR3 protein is CASSLTGDNSPLHF. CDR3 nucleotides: TGCGCCAGCAGCTTGACAGGGGATAATTCACCCCTCCACTTT.

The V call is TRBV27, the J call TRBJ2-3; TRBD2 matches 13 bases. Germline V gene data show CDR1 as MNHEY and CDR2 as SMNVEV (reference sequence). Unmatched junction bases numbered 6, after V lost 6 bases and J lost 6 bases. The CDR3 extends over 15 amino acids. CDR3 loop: CASRGLAGPRDTQYF. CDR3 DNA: TGTGCCAGCAGGGGACTAGCGGGGCCCCGGGATACGCAGTATTTT.

CDR3 in DNA: TGTGCCTGGAGTATCACATGGGAGGAGAACTATGGCTACACCTTC. This codes for CAWSITWEENYGYTF. The chain couples TRBV30 to TRBJ1-2; D is unclear. This CDR3 spans 15 amino acids. Trimming pared 2 bases from V and 2 bases from J, leaving 15 bases between. The germline V gene has CDR1 GTSNPN and CDR2 SVGIG (reference sequence).

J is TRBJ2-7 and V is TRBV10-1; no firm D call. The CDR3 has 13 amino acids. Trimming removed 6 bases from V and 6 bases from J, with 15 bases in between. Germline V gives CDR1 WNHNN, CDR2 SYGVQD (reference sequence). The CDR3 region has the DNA TGCGCCAGCAGCCCCGGGTCAGCCCGCGAGCAGTACTTC. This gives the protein CASSPGSAREQYF.

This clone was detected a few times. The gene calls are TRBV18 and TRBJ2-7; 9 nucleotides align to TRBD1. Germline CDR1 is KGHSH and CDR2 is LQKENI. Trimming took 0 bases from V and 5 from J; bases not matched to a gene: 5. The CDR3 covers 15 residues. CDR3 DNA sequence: TGTGCCAGCTCACCACCGGACAGGGGTCTTAACGAGCAGTACTTC. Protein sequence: CASSPPDRGLNEQYF.

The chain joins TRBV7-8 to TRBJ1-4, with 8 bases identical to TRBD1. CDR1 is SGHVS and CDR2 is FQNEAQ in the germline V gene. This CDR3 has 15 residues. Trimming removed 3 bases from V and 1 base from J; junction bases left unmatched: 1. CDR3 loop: CASSFGQGTNEKLFF. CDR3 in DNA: TGTGCCAGCAGCTTCGGACAGGGAACTAATGAAAAACTGTTTTTT.

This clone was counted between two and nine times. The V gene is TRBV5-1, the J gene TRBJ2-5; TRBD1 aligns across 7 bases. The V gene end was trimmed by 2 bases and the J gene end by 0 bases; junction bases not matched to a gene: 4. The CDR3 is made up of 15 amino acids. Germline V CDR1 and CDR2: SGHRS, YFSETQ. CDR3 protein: CASSFDGQDQETQYF. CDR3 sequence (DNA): TGCGCCAGCAGCTTCGACGGACAGGACCAAGAGACCCAGTACTTC.

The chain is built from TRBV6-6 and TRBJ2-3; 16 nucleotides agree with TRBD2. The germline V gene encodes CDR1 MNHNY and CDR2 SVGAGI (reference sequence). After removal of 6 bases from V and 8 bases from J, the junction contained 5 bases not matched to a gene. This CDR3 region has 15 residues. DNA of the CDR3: TGTGCCAGCAGAAAGGGACTAGCGGGAGGGGGTACGCAGTATTTT. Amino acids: CASRKGLAGGGTQYF.

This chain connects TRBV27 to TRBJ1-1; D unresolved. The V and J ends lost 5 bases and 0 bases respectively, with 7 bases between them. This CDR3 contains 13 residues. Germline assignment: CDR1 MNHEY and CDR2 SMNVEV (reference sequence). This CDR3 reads CASSRPLNTEAFF. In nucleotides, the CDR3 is TGTGCCAGCAGTCGTCCTCTGAACACTGAAGCTTTCTTT.

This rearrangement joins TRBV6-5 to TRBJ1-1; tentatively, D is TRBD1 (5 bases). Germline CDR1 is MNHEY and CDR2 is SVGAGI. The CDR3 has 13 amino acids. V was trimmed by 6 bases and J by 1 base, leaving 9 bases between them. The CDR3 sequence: CASSKGRNTEAFF. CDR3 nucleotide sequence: TGTGCCAGCAGCAAGGGGCGGAACACTGAAGCTTTCTTT.

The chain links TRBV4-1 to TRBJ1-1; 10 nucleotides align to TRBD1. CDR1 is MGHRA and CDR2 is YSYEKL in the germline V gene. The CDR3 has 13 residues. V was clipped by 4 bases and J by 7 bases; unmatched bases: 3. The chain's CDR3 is CASSLDRGREAFF. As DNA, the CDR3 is TGCGCCAGCAGCCTCGACAGGGGGCGTGAAGCTTTCTTT.

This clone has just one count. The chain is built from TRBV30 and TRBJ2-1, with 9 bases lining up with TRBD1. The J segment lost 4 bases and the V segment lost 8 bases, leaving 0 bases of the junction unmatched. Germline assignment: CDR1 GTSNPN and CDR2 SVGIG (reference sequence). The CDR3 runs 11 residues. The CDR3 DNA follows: TGTGCCGGGACAGGGTACAATGAGCAGTTCTTC. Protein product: CAGTGYNEQFF.

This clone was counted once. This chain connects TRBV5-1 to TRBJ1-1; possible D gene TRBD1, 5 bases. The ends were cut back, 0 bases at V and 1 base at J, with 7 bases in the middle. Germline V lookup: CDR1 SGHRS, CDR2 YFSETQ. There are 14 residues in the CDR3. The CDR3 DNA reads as TGCGCCAGCAGCTTGGCAGGGTCGAACACTGAAGCTTTCTTT. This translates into CASSLAGSNTEAFF.

CDR3 loop: CASSLRALLAKNIQYF. DNA for the CDR3: TGTGCCAGCAGCTTAAGAGCCTTACTAGCCAAAAACATTCAGTACTTC. The chain combines TRBV7-8 with TRBJ2-4; D is undetermined. In germline, CDR1 is SGHVS, CDR2 FQNEAQ. The CDR3 has 16 amino acids. Trimming cost V 2 bases and J 0 bases, with 11 bases left between them.

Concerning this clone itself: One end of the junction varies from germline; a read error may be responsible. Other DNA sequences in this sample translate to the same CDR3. The chain's CDR3 is CASSERRTGGVNSPLHF. In DNA form, the CDR3 reads TGTGCCAGCAGTGAAAGGAGGACAGGGGGCGTCAATTCCCCCCTCCACTTT. This rearrangement joins TRBV2 to TRBJ1-6; TRBD1 aligns across 11 bases. The length of the CDR3 is 17 residues. Germline CDR1 reads SNHLY; CDR2 reads FYNNEI.

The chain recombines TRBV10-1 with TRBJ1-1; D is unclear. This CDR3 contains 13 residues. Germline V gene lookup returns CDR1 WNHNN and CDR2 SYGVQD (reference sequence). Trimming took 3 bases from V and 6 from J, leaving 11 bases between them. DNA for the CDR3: TGCGCCAGCAGTGACCACCAGTCCGCTGAAGCTTTCTTT. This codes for CASSDHQSAEAFF.

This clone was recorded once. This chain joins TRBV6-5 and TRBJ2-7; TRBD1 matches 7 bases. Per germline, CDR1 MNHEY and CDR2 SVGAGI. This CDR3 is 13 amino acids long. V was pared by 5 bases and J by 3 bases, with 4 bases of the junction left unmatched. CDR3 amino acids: CASSATGNYEQYF. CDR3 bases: TGTGCCAGCAGTGCGACAGGGAACTACGAGCAGTACTTC.